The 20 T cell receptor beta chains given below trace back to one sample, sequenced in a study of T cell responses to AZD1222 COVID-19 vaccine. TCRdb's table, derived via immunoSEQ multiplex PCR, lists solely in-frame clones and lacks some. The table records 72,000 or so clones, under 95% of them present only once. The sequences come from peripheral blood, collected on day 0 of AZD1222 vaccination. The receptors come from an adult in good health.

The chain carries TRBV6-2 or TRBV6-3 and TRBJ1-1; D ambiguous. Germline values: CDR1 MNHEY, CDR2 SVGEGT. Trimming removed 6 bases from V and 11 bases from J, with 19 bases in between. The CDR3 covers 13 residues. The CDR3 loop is CASSSGGSSRAFF. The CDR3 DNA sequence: TGTGCCAGCAGCTCCGGAGGCTCTAGTCGGGCTTTCTTT.

The CDR3 nucleotides read TGTGCCACCTCCCGGCAGGGTGACACAGATACGCAGTATTTT. Protein sequence: CATSRQGDTDTQYF. This chain connects TRBV24-1 to TRBJ2-3; perhaps TRBD1 as D (5 bases). The CDR3 is 14 amino acids. Germline CDR1 KGHDR, CDR2 SFDVKD. Trimming took off 9 bases at V and 2 bases at J, with 14 bases between the two ends.

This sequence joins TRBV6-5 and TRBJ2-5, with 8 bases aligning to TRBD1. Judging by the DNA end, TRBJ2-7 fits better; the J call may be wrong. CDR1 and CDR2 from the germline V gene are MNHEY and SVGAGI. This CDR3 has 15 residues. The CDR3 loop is CASSYSVGQVYEQYF. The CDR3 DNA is TGTGCCAGCAGTTACTCGGTGGGACAGGTCTACGAGCAGTACTTC.

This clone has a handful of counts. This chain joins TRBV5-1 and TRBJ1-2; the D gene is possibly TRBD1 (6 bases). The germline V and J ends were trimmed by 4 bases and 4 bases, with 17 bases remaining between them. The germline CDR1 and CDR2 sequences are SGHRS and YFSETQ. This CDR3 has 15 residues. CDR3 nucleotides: TGCGCCAGCAGCGACCCTCAGGGGAATAGCTATGGCTACACCTTC. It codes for CASSDPQGNSYGYTF.

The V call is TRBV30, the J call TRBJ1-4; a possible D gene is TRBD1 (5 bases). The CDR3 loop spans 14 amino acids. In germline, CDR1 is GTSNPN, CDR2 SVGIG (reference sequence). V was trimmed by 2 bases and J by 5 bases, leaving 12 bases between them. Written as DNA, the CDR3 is TGTGCCTGGAGTTCTCGGGACGGCAATGAAAAACTGTTTTTT. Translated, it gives CAWSSRDGNEKLFF.

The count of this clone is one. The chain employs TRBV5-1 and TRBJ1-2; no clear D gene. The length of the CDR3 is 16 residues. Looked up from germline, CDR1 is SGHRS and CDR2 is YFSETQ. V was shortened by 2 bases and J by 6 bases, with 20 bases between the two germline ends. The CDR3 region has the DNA TGCGCCAGCAGCTTCTCCCCCGCAGTTGGTATGGATGGCTACACCTTC. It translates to CASSFSPAVGMDGYTF.

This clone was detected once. The CDR3 reads CASSSPGQEYEQYF. The DNA of the CDR3 is TGCGCCAGCAGCTCCCCGGGACAAGAGTACGAGCAGTACTTC. The rearrangement joins TRBV5-1 to TRBJ2-7, with a tentative D call TRBD1 (6 bases). The CDR3 runs 14 residues. Germline V gene sequence: CDR1 SGHRS, CDR2 YFSETQ. Trimming removed 3 bases at V and 4 bases at J, with 14 bases between. Using reference TRBV5-1 and TRBJ2-7 for the parts outside the CDR3, the full variable domain is KAGVTQTPRYLIKTRGQQVTLSCSPISGHRSVSWYQQTPGQGLQFLFEYFSETQRNKGNFPGRFSGRQFSNSRSEMNVSTLELGDSALYLCASSSPGQEYEQYFGPGTRLTVT.

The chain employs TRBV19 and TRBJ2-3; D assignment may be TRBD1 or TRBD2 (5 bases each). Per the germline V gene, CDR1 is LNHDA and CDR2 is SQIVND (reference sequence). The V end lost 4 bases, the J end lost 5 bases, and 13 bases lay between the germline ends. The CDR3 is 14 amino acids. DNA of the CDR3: TGTGCCAGTAGTAACGCAGGGACGGGAGATACGCAGTATTTT. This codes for CASSNAGTGDTQYF.

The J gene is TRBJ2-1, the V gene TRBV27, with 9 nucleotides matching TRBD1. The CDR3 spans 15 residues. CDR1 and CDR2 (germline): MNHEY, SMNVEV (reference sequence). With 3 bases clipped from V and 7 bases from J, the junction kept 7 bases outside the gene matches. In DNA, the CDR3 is TGTGCCAGCAGTTTCAACAGGGGGCGTGGGAATGAGCAGTTCTTC. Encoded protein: CASSFNRGRGNEQFF.

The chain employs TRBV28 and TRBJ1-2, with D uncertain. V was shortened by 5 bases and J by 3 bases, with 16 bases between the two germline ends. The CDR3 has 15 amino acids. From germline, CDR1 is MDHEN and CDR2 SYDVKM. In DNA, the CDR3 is TGTGCCAGCAGTCCCCCGGGCCAGGTACACTATGGCTACACCTTC. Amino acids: CASSPPGQVHYGYTF.

CDR3 coding DNA: TGTGCCAGCAGCTTAGCGCTGGGGGCAGGCCCAGCTGGCGAGCAGTACTTC. Its translation is CASSLALGAGPAGEQYF. V and J are TRBV7-6 and TRBJ2-7; D possibly corresponds to TRBD1 (6 bases). Per germline, CDR1 SGHVS and CDR2 FNYEAQ. This CDR3 has 17 amino acids. Trimming shortened V by 0 bases and J by 6 bases, and 21 bases separated the two germline ends.

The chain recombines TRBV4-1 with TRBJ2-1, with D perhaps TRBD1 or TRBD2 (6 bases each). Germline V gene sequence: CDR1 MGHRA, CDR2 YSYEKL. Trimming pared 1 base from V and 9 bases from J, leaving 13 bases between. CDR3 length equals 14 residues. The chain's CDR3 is CASSQVWGRGEQFF. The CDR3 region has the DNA TGCGCCAGCAGCCAAGTTTGGGGGCGGGGTGAGCAGTTCTTC.

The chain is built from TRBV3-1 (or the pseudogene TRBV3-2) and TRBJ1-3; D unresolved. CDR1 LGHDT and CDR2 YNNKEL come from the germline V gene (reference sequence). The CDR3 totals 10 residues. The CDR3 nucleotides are TGTGGCTCCGGGGAAGACACCATATATTTT. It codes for CGSGEDTIYF.

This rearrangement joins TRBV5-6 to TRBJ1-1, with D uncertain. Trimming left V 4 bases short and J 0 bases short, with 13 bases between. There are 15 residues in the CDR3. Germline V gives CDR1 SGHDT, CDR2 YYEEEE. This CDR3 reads CASSPDAGLNTEAFF. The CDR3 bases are TGTGCCAGCAGCCCCGACGCAGGTCTGAACACTGAAGCTTTCTTT.

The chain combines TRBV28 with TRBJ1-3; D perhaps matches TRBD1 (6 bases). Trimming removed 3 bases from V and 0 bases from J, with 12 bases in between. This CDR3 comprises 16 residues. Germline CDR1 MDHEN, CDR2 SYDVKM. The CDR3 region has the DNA TGTGCCAGCAGTTTCCGGGGGGCGCGCTCTGGAAACACCATATATTTT. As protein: CASSFRGARSGNTIYF.

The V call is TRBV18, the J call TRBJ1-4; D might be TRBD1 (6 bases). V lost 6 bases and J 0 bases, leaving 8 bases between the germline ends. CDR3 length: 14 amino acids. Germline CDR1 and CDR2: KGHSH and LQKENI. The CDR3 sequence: CASSGAATNEKLFF. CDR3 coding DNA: TGTGCCAGCTCGGGGGCCGCAACTAATGAAAAACTGTTTTTT.

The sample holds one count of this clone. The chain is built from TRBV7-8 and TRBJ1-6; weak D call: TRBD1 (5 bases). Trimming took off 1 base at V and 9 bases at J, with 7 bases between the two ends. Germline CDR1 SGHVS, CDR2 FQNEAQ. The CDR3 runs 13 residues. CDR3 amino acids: CASSLDRTSPLHF. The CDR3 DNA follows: TGTGCCAGCAGCTTAGACAGGACTTCACCCCTCCACTTT. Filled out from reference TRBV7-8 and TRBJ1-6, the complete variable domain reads GAGVSQSPRYKVAKRGQDVALRCDPISGHVSLFWYQQALGQGPEFLTYFQNEAQLDKSGLPSDRFFAERPEGSVSTLKIQRTQQEDSAVYLCASSLDRTSPLHFGNGTRLTVT.

CDR3 coding DNA: TGTGCCAGCAGCTTACAGGGAAGATCGGATCAGCCCCAGCATTTT. Its translation is CASSLQGRSDQPQHF. This chain uses TRBV5-5 with TRBJ1-5; D is possibly TRBD1 (6 bases). Germline values: CDR1 SGHKS, CDR2 YYEKEE (reference sequence). The CDR3 totals 15 residues. V shed 2 bases and J shed 5 bases, with 14 bases lying between them.

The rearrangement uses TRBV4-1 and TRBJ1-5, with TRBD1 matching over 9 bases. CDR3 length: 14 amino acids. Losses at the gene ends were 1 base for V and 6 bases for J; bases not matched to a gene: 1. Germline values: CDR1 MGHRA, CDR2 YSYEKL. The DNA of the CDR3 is TGCGCCAGCAGCCAAGGGACAGGGGCTCAGCCCCAGCATTTT. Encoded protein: CASSQGTGAQPQHF.

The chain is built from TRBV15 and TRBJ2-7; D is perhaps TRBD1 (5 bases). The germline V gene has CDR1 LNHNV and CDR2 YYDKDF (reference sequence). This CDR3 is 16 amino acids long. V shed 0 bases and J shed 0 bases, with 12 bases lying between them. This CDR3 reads CATSRDFVDSSYEQYF. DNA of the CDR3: TGTGCCACCAGCAGAGATTTCGTAGACAGCTCCTACGAGCAGTACTTC.